The next 27 T cell receptor beta chains were all read from a single sample in a study of cytomegalovirus exposure and HLA in healthy donors. Both 60 Vbeta primers and 13 Jbeta primers went into the PCR. The data were produced by immunoSEQ multiplex PCR, yet TCRdb's version contains in-frame clones alone and is incomplete. The data contain some 140,000 clones, approximately 70% of them singletons. Sequenced: PBMCs. The source of these receptors is a human donor in good health.

The chain has TRBV28 and TRBJ2-6; D not resolved. Trimming shortened V by 2 bases and J by 0 bases, and 5 bases separated the two germline ends. The CDR3 contains 15 residues. Germline assignment: CDR1 MDHEN and CDR2 SYDVKM. The CDR3 DNA reads TGTGCCAGCAGTTTAGGCCTCTCTGGGGCCAACGTCCTGACTTTC. Encoded protein: CASSLGLSGANVLTF.

V gene TRBV4-2 combines with J gene TRBJ2-7; D is perhaps TRBD2 (6 bases). From germline, CDR1 is LGHNA and CDR2 YNFKEQ. V was shortened by 4 bases and J by 0 bases, with 13 bases between the two germline ends. The CDR3 totals 15 residues. The CDR3 DNA reads TGTGCCAGCAGCCTAGGACTAACCAGCTCCTACGAGCAGTACTTC. It codes for CASSLGLTSSYEQYF.

This clone was observed a few times. The rearrangement uses TRBV4-1 and TRBJ2-7, with 11 bases matching TRBD2. V shed 4 bases and J 2 bases; nucleotides not matched to a gene: 7. Germline V gene data show CDR1 as MGHRA and CDR2 as YSYEKL. The CDR3 loop spans 16 amino acids. As DNA, the CDR3 is TGCGCCAGCAGCCCGGGGACTAGCGGTAAACCCTACGAGCAGTACTTC. Translated, it gives CASSPGTSGKPYEQYF.

This chain joins TRBV5-5 and TRBJ2-4; 9 bases align to TRBD2. The CDR3 sequence is 16 residues long. The germline gives CDR1 SGHKS, CDR2 YYEKEE (reference sequence). Trimming removed 2 bases from V and 4 bases from J; junction bases left unmatched: 7. CDR3 protein: CASSLMLAGAKNIQYF. CDR3 bases: TGTGCCAGCAGCTTAATGTTAGCGGGGGCTAAAAACATTCAGTACTTC.

The rearrangement uses TRBV5-4 and TRBJ2-3; D is ambiguous. This CDR3 comprises 14 residues. Trimming left V 3 bases short and J 0 bases short, with 8 bases between. CDR1 SGHNT and CDR2 YYREEE come from the germline V gene (reference sequence). The CDR3, as DNA: TGTGCCAGCAGCTACGTAGAGAGCACAGATACGCAGTATTTT. This codes for CASSYVESTDTQYF. Full variable domain (outside the CDR3, taken from reference TRBV5-4 and TRBJ2-3): ETGVTQSPTHLIKTRGQQVTLRCSSQSGHNTVSWYQQALGQGPQFIFQYYREEENGRGNFPPRFSGLQFPNYSSELNVNALELDDSALYLCASSYVESTDTQYFGPGTRLTVL.

The rearrangement links TRBV9 to TRBJ1-3; 7 positions agree with TRBD1. In germline, CDR1 is SGDLS, CDR2 YYNGEE. V shed 4 bases and J 4 bases; nucleotides not matched to a gene: 8. The CDR3 is 15 amino acids. CDR3 sequence (DNA): TGTGCCAGCAGCCCGCACCAGGGGGTAGGAAACACCATATATTTT. Its protein is CASSPHQGVGNTIYF.

The chain couples TRBV29-1 to TRBJ2-7; TRBD1 matches 9 bases. This CDR3 is built from 18 residues. V lost 2 bases and J lost 1; bases outside the gene matches: 15. Germline lookup yields CDR1 SQVTM and CDR2 ANQGSEA. The CDR3 DNA reads TGCAGCGTTGAAATAAGTCTGCCGGTGGGACAGGGATCCTACGAGCAGTACTTC. It yields the protein CSVEISLPVGQGSYEQYF.

CDR3 residues: CASRYSGGNNYEQYF. CDR3 DNA: TGTGCCAGTAGGTACTCCGGAGGGAATAACTACGAGCAGTACTTC. The chain combines TRBV19 with TRBJ2-7, with D possibly matching TRBD2 (6 bases). The CDR3 totals 15 residues. V gave up 6 bases and J gave up 3 bases, with 18 bases separating them. Germline V lookup: CDR1 LNHDA, CDR2 SQIVND (reference sequence).

This sequence joins TRBV19 and TRBJ1-5; TRBD1 is a possible D gene (6 bases). CDR3 length equals 14 residues. Trimming took off 1 base at V and 2 bases at J, with 6 bases between the two ends. The germline CDR1 and CDR2 sequences are LNHDA and SQIVND (reference sequence). The CDR3: CASSIGQGNQPQHF. The CDR3, as DNA: TGTGCCAGTAGTATAGGACAGGGCAATCAGCCCCAGCATTTT.

V gene TRBV5-6 combines with J gene TRBJ2-5, with D possibly TRBD1 on 6 matching bases. Trimming cost V 4 bases and J 5 bases, with 15 bases left between them. This CDR3 is built from 14 residues. Looked up from germline, CDR1 is SGHDT and CDR2 is YYEEEE. This CDR3 is CASSPRDTQETQYF. The CDR3 region has the DNA TGTGCCAGCAGCCCACGGGACACCCAGGAGACCCAGTACTTC.

The DNA of the CDR3 is TGTGCCAGCTTTCCGGGGGTCCGAGATGACAATGAGCAGTTCTTC. This gives the protein CASFPGVRDDNEQFF. This sequence joins TRBV18 and TRBJ2-1, with D perhaps matching TRBD2 (6 bases). Looked up from germline, CDR1 is KGHSH and CDR2 is LQKENI. The length of the CDR3 is 15 residues. V was clipped by 7 bases and J by 5 bases, with 18 bases between them. Full variable domain (missing parts from reference TRBV18 and TRBJ2-1): NAGVMQNPRHLVRRRGQEARLRCSPMKGHSHVYWYRQLPEEGLKFMVYLQKENIIDESGMPKERFSAEFPKEGPSILRIQQVVRGDSAAYFCASFPGVRDDNEQFFGPGTRLTVL.

This chain links TRBV6-5 with TRBJ1-2; tentatively, D is TRBD1 (5 bases). The length of the CDR3 is 13 residues. Trimming pared 5 bases from V and 4 bases from J, leaving 11 bases between. CDR1 and CDR2 from the germline V gene are MNHEY and SVGAGI. The CDR3 protein is CASSAAQGYGYTF. CDR3 nucleotide sequence: TGTGCCAGCAGTGCCGCTCAGGGCTATGGCTACACCTTC.

This clone has only a few counts. The chain is built from TRBV7-8 and TRBJ2-3, with 9 nucleotides matching TRBD1. Germline V gene data show CDR1 as SGHVS and CDR2 as FQNEAQ. With 4 bases clipped from V and 3 bases from J, the junction kept 5 bases outside the gene matches. CDR3 size: 15 residues. The CDR3 DNA reads TGTGCCAGCAGCTCGGGACAGGGCCGAACAGATACGCAGTATTTT. This sequence encodes CASSSGQGRTDTQYF. Supplemented by reference TRBV7-8 and TRBJ2-3, the full variable domain reads GAGVSQSPRYKVAKRGQDVALRCDPISGHVSLFWYQQALGQGPEFLTYFQNEAQLDKSGLPSDRFFAERPEGSVSTLKIQRTQQEDSAVYLCASSSGQGRTDTQYFGPGTRLTVL.

The CDR3 is CASSIGGTGPTSYEQYF. CDR3 in DNA: TGTGCCAGTAGTATCGGGGGGACCGGCCCTACCTCCTACGAGCAGTACTTC. The chain employs TRBV19 and TRBJ2-7; 7 nucleotides agree with TRBD2. Germline CDR1 reads LNHDA; CDR2 reads SQIVND (reference sequence). With 3 bases clipped from V and 0 bases from J, the junction kept 11 bases outside the gene matches. CDR3 length equals 17 residues. Complete variable domain (other parts from reference TRBV19 and TRBJ2-7): DGGITQSPKYLFRKEGQNVTLSCEQNLNHDAMYWYRQDPGQGLRLIYYSQIVNDFQKGDIAEGYSVSREKKESFPLTVTSAQKNPTAFYLCASSIGGTGPTSYEQYFGPGTRLTVT.

CDR3 sequence reads: CASSLGRDRGRTGELFF. The CDR3 DNA reads as TGTGCCAGCAGCTTGGGCCGCGACAGGGGGCGCACCGGGGAGCTGTTTTTT. The gene calls are TRBV5-4 and TRBJ2-2; TRBD1 agrees at 10 bases. Unmatched junction bases numbered 6, after V lost 0 bases and J lost 4 bases. Germline values: CDR1 SGHNT, CDR2 YYREEE (reference sequence). The CDR3 is 17 amino acids.

CDR3 loop: CASSLGRESDTQYF. CDR3 coding DNA: TGTGCCAGCAGCTTGGGGCGGGAATCAGATACGCAGTATTTT. The V gene is TRBV7-3, the J gene TRBJ2-3, with D perhaps matching TRBD2 (6 bases). V was clipped by 3 bases and J by 4 bases, with 11 bases between them. The CDR3 totals 14 residues. Germline-derived CDR1 and CDR2 are SGHTA and FQGTGA.

The chain has TRBV4-2 and TRBJ2-5; the match to TRBD1 covers 8 bases. With V trimmed by 4 bases and J by 2 bases, 6 bases remained unmatched. Germline V gene sequence: CDR1 LGHNA, CDR2 YNFKEQ. This CDR3 contains 15 residues. The CDR3 region has the DNA TGTGCCAGCAGCCCTGGGGACAGGCAACAAGAGACCCAGTACTTC. Translating gives CASSPGDRQQETQYF.

CDR3 region: CASSYHRGNTEAFF. As DNA, the CDR3 is TGTGCCAGCAGTTACCACAGGGGGAACACTGAAGCTTTCTTT. The chain is built from TRBV6-6 and TRBJ1-1, with TRBD1 matching over 7 bases. This CDR3 spans 14 amino acids. With V trimmed by 2 bases and J by 1 base, 1 base remained unmatched. In germline, CDR1 is MNHNY, CDR2 SVGAGI (reference sequence).

This clone has just one count. The rearrangement links TRBV7-2 to TRBJ2-5; maybe TRBD2 (6 bases). The DNA matches TRBJ2-7 better at its end, which makes the J call doubtful. The germline gives CDR1 SGHTA, CDR2 FQGNSA. The CDR3 contains 13 residues. CDR3 amino acids: CASSGGQGYEQYF. CDR3 nucleotide sequence: TGTGCCAGCAGCGGAGGGCAGGGCTACGAGCAGTACTTC.

The J gene is TRBJ2-7, the V gene TRBV4-2; 8 nucleotides agree with TRBD2. Per germline, CDR1 LGHNA and CDR2 YNFKEQ. Unmatched junction bases numbered 6, after V lost 0 bases and J lost 2 bases. The CDR3 runs 16 residues. CDR3 nucleotides: TGTGCCAGCAGCCAAGATCGTCTAGCGGGTACCTACGAGCAGTACTTC. It specifies CASSQDRLAGTYEQYF.

V is TRBV18 and J is TRBJ2-5; D is possibly TRBD2 (6 bases). Trimming took 3 bases from V and 2 from J, leaving 7 bases between them. Germline V gene data show CDR1 as KGHSH and CDR2 as LQKENI. The CDR3 is 13 amino acids. This CDR3 is CASSPGLQETQYF. In nucleotides, the CDR3 is TGTGCCAGCTCACCTGGACTACAAGAGACCCAGTACTTC. Complete variable domain (other parts from reference TRBV18 and TRBJ2-5): NAGVMQNPRHLVRRRGQEARLRCSPMKGHSHVYWYRQLPEEGLKFMVYLQKENIIDESGMPKERFSAEFPKEGPSILRIQQVVRGDSAAYFCASSPGLQETQYFGPGTRLLVL.

This clone was found a few times. The J gene is TRBJ1-5, the V gene TRBV7-8; 8 bases agree with TRBD1. This CDR3 region has 15 residues. Germline V CDR1 and CDR2: SGHVS, FQNEAQ. The V and J ends lost 5 bases and 7 bases, in that order; junction bases with no gene match: 10. The CDR3 nucleotides read TGTGCCAGCAGCACCGGGGCAGGGGACAGGCAGCCCCAGCATTTT. This translates into CASSTGAGDRQPQHF.

This clone was observed a few times. This chain connects TRBV2 to TRBJ2-7; TRBD2 is a possible D gene (6 bases). The CDR3 has 13 residues. V was trimmed by 4 bases and J by 3 bases, leaving 10 bases between them. Germline V gives CDR1 SNHLY, CDR2 FYNNEI. As DNA, the CDR3 is TGTGCCAGCAGTGCCGGGGGAGGCTACGAGCAGTACTTC. Translated, it gives CASSAGGGYEQYF.

The rearrangement uses TRBV10-1 and TRBJ2-1; tentative D call: TRBD2 (6 bases). Germline lookup yields CDR1 WNHNN and CDR2 SYGVQD (reference sequence). The V and J ends lost 8 bases and 13 bases respectively, with 12 bases between them. CDR3 length: 10 amino acids. The chain's CDR3 is CASHSGTQFF. In DNA, the CDR3 is TGCGCCAGCCATAGCGGAACCCAGTTCTTC.

This rearrangement joins TRBV19 to TRBJ2-1; 8 nucleotides line up with TRBD2. Per germline, CDR1 LNHDA and CDR2 SQIVND (reference sequence). CDR3 length: 15 residues. V shed 3 bases, J shed 5 bases, and the junction held 6 bases outside the gene matches. The chain's CDR3 is CASSISGTRDNEQFF. DNA for the CDR3: TGTGCCAGTAGTATTTCTGGGACTAGGGACAATGAGCAGTTCTTC.

This clone is a singleton in its sample. The chain combines TRBV28 with TRBJ1-5; possible D gene TRBD1, 5 bases. V gave up 6 bases and J gave up 8 bases, with 23 bases separating them. Germline V gene sequence: CDR1 MDHEN, CDR2 SYDVKM. CDR3 length: 16 residues. The CDR3 DNA sequence: TGTGCCAGCAGCCCCCGGGGTTGGGGGGGAAGGAAGCCCCAGCATTTT. The encoded protein is CASSPRGWGGRKPQHF.

Only a few counts were recorded for this clone. CDR3 coding DNA: TGTGCCAGCACCGGGACAGAATCCTACGAGCAGTACTTC. It yields the protein CASTGTESYEQYF. The gene calls are TRBV2 and TRBJ2-7; 7 nucleotides match TRBD1. The junction had 4 bases not matched to a gene; V was cut back by 7 bases and J by 1 base. The V gene's germline CDR1 is SNHLY and CDR2 FYNNEI. This CDR3 is 13 amino acids long.